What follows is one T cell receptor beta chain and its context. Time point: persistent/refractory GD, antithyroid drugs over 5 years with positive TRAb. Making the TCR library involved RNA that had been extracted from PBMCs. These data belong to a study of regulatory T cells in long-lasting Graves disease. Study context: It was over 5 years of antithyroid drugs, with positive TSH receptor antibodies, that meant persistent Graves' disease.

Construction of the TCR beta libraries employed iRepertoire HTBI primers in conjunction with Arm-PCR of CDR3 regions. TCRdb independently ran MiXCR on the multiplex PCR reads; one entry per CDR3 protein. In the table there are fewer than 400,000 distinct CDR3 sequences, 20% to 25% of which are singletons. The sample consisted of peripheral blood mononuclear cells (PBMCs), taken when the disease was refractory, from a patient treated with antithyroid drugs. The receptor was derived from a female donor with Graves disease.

This CDR3 reads CASSQETRWAYEQYF. Here the CDR3 DNA reads TGCGCCAGCAGCCAAGAAACTCGGTGGGCCTACGAGCAGTACTTC. V usage is TRBV4-1 and J usage is TRBJ2-7; D ambiguous. Germline CDR1 reads MGHRA; CDR2 reads YSYEKL. CDR3 length: 15 residues. The V end lost 0 bases, the J end lost 2 bases, and 11 bases lay between the germline ends.